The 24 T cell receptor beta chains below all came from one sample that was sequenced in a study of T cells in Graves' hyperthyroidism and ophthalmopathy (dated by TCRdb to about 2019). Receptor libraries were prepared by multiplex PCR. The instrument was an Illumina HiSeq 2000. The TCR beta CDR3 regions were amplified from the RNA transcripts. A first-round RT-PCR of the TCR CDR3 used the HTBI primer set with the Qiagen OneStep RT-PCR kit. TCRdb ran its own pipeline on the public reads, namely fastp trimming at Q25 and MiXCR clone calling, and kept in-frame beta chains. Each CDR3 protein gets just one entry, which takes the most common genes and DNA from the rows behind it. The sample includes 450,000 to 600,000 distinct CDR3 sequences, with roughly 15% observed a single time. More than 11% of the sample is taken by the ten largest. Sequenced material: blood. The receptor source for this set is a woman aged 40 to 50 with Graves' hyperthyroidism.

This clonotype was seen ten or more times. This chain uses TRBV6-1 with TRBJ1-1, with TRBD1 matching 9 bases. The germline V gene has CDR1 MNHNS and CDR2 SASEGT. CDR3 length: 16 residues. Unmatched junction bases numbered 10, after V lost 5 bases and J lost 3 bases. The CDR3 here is CASSTTSTGGYTEAFF. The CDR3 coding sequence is TGTGCCAGCAGTACGACCTCGACAGGGGGGTACACTGAAGCTTTCTTT.

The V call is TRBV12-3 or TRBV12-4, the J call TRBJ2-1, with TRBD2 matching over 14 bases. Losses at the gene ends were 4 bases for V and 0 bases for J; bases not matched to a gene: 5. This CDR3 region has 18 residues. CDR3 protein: CASSSMTSGRASYNEQFF. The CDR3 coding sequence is TGTGCCAGCAGTTCAATGACTAGCGGGAGGGCCTCCTACAATGAGCAGTTCTTC.

The CDR3 nucleotides read TGCGCCAGCAGCAAGACAGGGGGCGCGGTGGGGGCCAACGTCCTGACTTTC. It specifies CASSKTGGAVGANVLTF. The chain has TRBV5-1 and TRBJ2-6; 10 bases map to TRBD1. Trimming at V came to 4 bases and at J to 4 bases, leaving 8 bases not matched to a gene. CDR1 is SGHRS and CDR2 is YFSETQ in the germline V gene. This CDR3 comprises 17 residues.

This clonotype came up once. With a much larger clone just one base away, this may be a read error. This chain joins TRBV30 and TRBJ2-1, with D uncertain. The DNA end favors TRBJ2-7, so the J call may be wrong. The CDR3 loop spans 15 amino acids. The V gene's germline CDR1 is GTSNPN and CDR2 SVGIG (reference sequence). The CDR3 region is CAWSTRTLTRNEQYF. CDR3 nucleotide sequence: TGTGCCTGGAGTACTCGGACCCTGACCCGCAATGAGCAGTACTTC.

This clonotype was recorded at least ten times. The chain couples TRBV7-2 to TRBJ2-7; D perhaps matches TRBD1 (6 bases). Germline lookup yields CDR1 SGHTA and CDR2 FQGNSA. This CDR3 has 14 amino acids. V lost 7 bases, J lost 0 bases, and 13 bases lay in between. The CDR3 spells CASTRGGNSYEQYF. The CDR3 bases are TGTGCCAGCACTCGAGGGGGAAACTCCTACGAGCAGTACTTC.

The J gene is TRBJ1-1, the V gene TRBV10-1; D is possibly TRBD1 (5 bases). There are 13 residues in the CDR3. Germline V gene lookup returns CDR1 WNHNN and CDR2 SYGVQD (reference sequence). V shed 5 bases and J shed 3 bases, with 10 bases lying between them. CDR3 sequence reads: CASSRDADTEAFF. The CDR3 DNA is TGCGCCAGCAGTAGGGACGCGGACACTGAAGCTTTCTTT.

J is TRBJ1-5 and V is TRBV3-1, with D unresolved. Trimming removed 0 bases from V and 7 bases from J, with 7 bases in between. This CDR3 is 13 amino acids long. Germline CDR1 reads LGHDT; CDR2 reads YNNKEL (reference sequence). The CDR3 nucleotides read TGTGCCAGCAGCCAAGATTGGGGACAGCCCCAGCATTTT. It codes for CASSQDWGQPQHF.

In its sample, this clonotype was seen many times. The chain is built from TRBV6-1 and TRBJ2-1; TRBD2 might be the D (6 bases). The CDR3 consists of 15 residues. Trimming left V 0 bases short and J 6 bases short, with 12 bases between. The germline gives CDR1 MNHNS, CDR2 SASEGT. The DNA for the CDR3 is TGTGCCAGCAGTGAAGCGCCGGGAGTAATCAATGAGCAGTTCTTC. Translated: CASSEAPGVINEQFF.

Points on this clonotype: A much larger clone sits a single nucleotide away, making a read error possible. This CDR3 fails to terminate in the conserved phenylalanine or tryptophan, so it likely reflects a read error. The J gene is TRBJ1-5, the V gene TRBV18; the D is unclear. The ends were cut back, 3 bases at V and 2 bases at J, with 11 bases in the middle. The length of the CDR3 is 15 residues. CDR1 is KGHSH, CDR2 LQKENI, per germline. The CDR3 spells CASSPSEGGNQPQHL. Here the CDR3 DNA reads TGTGCCAGCTCACCGAGCGAGGGAGGCAATCAGCCCCAGCATCTT.

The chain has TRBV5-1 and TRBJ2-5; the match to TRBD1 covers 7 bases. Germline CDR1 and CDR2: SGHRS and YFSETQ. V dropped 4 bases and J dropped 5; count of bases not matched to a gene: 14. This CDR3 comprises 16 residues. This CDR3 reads CASSATPGGVGETQYF. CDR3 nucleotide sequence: TGCGCCAGCAGCGCGACCCCAGGGGGAGTGGGGGAGACCCAGTACTTC.

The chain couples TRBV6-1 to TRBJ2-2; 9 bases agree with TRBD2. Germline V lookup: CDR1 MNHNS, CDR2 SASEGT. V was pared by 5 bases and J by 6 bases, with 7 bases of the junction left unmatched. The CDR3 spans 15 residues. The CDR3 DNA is TGTGCCAGCAGTTTAGCGGGGGCCAACGCCGGGGAGCTGTTTTTT. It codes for CASSLAGANAGELFF.

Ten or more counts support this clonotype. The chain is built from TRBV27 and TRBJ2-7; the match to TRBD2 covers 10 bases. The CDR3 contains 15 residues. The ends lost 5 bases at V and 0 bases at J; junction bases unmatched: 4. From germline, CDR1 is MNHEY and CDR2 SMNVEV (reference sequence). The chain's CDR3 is CASSLSGRYSYEQYF. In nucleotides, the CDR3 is TGTGCCAGCAGTCTTAGCGGGAGGTACTCCTACGAGCAGTACTTC.

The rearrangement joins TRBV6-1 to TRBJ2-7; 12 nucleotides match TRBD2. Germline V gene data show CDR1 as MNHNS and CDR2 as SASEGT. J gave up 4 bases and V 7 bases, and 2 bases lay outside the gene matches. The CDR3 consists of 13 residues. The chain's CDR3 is CASTSGRGYEQYF. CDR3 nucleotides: TGTGCCAGCACTAGCGGGAGGGGATACGAGCAGTACTTC.

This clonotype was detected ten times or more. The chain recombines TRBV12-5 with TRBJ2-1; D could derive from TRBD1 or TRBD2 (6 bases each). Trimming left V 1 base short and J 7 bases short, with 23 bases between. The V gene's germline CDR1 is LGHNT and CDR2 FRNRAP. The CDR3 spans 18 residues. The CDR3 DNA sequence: TGTGCTAGTGGTTTGGAACCGAAGGGGGAGGTGTTGAAGAATGAGCAGTTCTTC. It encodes CASGLEPKGEVLKNEQFF.

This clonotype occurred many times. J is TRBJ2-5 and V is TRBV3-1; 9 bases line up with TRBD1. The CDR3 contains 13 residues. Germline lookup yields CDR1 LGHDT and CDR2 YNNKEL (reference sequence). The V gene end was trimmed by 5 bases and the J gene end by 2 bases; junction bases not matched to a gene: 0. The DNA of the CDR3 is TGTGCCAGCAGCGGGACAGGGCAAGAGACCCAGTACTTC. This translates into CASSGTGQETQYF.

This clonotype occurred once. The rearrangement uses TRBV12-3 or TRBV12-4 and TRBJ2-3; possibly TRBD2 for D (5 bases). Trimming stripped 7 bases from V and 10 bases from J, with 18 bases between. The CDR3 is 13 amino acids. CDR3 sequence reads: CASTNRVGSAQYF. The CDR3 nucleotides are TGTGCCAGCACCAATCGGGTAGGGAGTGCGCAGTATTTT.

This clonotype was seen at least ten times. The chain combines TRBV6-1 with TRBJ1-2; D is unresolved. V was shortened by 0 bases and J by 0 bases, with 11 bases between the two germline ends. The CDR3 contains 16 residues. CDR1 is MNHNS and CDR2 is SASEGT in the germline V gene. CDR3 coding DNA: TGTGCCAGCAGTGAAGCGCGGGTAGCCGCTAACTATGGCTACACCTTC. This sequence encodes CASSEARVAANYGYTF.

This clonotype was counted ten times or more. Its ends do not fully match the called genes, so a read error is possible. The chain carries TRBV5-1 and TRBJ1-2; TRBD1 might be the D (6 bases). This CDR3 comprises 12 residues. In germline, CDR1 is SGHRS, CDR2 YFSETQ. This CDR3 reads CASSLTGNGYTF. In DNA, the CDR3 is TGTGCCAGCAGCCTAACAGGGAATGGCTACACCTTC. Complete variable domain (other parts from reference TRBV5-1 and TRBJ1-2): KAGVTQTPRYLIKTRGQQVTLSCSPISGHRSVSWYQQTPGQGLQFLFEYFSETQRNKGNFPGRFSGRQFSNSRSEMNVSTLELGDSALYLCASSLTGNGYTFGSGTRLTVV.

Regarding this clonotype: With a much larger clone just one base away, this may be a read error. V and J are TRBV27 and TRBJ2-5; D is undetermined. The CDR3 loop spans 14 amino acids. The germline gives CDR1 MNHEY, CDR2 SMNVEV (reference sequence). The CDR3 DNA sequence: TGTGCCAGCAGTTTAAGTTTGGTAGGAGAGACCAAGTACTTC. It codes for CASSLSLVGETKYF.

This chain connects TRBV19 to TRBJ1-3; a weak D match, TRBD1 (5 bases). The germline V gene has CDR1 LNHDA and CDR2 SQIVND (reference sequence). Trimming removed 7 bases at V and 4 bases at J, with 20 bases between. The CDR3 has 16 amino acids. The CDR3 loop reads CASTPRDVLGGNTIYF. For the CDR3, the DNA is TGTGCCAGTACTCCTCGGGACGTTCTCGGAGGAAACACCATATATTTT. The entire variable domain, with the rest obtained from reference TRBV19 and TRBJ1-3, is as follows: DGGITQSPKYLFRKEGQNVTLSCEQNLNHDAMYWYRQDPGQGLRLIYYSQIVNDFQKGDIAEGYSVSREKKESFPLTVTSAQKNPTAFYLCASTPRDVLGGNTIYFGEGSWLTVV.

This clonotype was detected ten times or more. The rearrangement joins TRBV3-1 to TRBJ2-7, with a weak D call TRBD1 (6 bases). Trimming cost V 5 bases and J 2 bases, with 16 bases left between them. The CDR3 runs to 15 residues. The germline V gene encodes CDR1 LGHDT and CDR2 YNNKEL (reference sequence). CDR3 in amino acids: CASSEQGITPYEQYF. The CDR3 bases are TGTGCCAGCAGCGAGCAGGGGATCACTCCCTACGAGCAGTACTTC.

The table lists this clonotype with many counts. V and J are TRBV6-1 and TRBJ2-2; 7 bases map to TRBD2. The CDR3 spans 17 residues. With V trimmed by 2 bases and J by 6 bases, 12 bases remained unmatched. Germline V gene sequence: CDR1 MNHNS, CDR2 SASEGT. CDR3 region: CASSEWGEGLGAGELFF. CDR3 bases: TGTGCCAGCAGTGAATGGGGGGAGGGCCTAGGGGCCGGGGAGCTGTTTTTT.

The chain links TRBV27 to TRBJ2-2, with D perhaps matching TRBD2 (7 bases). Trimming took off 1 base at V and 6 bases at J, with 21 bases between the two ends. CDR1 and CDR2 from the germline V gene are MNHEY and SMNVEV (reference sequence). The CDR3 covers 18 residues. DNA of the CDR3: TGTGCCAGCAGTTTATACATCCCTGGGGGGGGCGCGTCCGGGGAGCTGTTTTTT. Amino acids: CASSLYIPGGGASGELFF.

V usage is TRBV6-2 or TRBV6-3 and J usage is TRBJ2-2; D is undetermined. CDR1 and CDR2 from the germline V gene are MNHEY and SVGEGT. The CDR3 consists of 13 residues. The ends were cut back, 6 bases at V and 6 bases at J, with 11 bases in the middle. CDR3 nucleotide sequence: TGTGCCAGCAGCGCCCAGCCTGCCGGGGAGCTGTTTTTT. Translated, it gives CASSAQPAGELFF.